Below, 18 T cell receptor beta chains from the same sample are listed, as sequenced in a study of blood T cells in healthy people across ages. Primers used in a second PCR of about 6 to 11 cycles were a sample-barcoded 5' primer and a J-beta primer mix. Via MiXCR, TCRdb re-called the 5' RACE reads, giving one row per CDR3 protein. The sample yields 1.5 million to 2 million distinct CDR3 sequences, roughly two fifths seen once. The sequencing input was blood. The receptors come from a human donor in good health.

The V and J genes are TRBV12-3 or TRBV12-4 and TRBJ1-4; D is ambiguous. The CDR3 extends over 12 amino acids. V lost 5 bases to trimming and J lost 7 bases, with 8 bases between them. CDR3 residues: CASSRLSEKLFF. Here the CDR3 DNA reads TGTGCCAGCAGTCGTTTGAGTGAAAAACTGTTTTTT.

The table lists this clonotype with a few counts. V is TRBV29-1 and J is TRBJ2-3, with TRBD1 matching 7 bases. V shed 4 bases, J shed 4 bases, and the junction held 5 bases outside the gene matches. CDR3 size: 13 residues. Germline CDR1 is SQVTM and CDR2 is ANQGSEA. CDR3: CSVGNRGSDTQYF. The CDR3 DNA reads TGCAGCGTTGGGAACAGGGGATCAGATACGCAGTATTTT.

The table lists this clonotype with a count of one. In DNA, the CDR3 is TGCAGCGTCATGTTAGGCGGCTACAAGCAGTACTTC. This encodes CSVMLGGYKQYF. This chain joins TRBV29-1 and TRBJ2-4; no firm D call. V lost 6 bases, J lost 13 bases, and 19 bases lay in between. The CDR3 loop spans 12 amino acids. The germline V gene encodes CDR1 SQVTM and CDR2 ANQGSEA.

The chain joins TRBV5-6 to TRBJ1-3; possible D gene TRBD1, 5 bases. Germline CDR1 reads SGHDT; CDR2 reads YYEEEE. V dropped 3 bases and J dropped 5 bases, with 15 bases sitting between them. This CDR3 is 15 amino acids long. The CDR3 DNA reads TGTGCCAGCAGCTACCGACAGCAAATCCGAAACACCATATATTTT. It translates to CASSYRQQIRNTIYF. The complete variable domain, with remaining parts taken from reference TRBV5-6 and TRBJ1-3, reads DAGVTQSPTHLIKTRGQQVTLRCSPKSGHDTVSWYQQALGQGPQFIFQYYEEEERQRGNFPDRFSGHQFPNYSSELNVNALLLGDSALYLCASSYRQQIRNTIYFGEGSWLTVV.

This clonotype was seen more than once but under ten times. The V and J genes are TRBV11-2 and TRBJ1-2, with 8 bases aligning to TRBD1. CDR3 size: 16 residues. Germline V CDR1 and CDR2: SGHAT, FQNNGV. V lost 5 bases to trimming and J lost 5 bases; unmatched junction nucleotides: 13. This CDR3 is CASSPWTGPGIYGYTF. The CDR3, as DNA: TGTGCCAGCAGCCCCTGGACAGGGCCTGGGATATATGGCTACACCTTC. Variable domain in full (rest from reference TRBV11-2 and TRBJ1-2): EAGVAQSPRYKIIEKRQSVAFWCNPISGHATLYWYQQILGQGPKLLIQFQNNGVVDDSQLPKDRFSAERLKGVDSTLKIQPAKLEDSAVYLCASSPWTGPGIYGYTFGSGTRLTVV.

The CDR3 loop reads CATSRGPGNIQYF. The CDR3, as DNA: TGTGCCACCAGCAGAGGGCCAGGTAACATTCAGTACTTC. The V gene is TRBV15, the J gene TRBJ2-4, with D unclear. Germline loops: CDR1 LNHNV, CDR2 YYDKDF (reference sequence). CDR3 size: 13 residues. Trimming took 1 base from V and 7 from J, leaving 8 bases between them.

The chain employs TRBV4-3 and TRBJ2-3; 14 nucleotides match TRBD2. The trim removed 2 bases at V and 6 bases at J, leaving 13 bases unmatched. CDR3 size: 19 residues. Germline V gene lookup returns CDR1 LGHNA and CDR2 YSLEER. The CDR3 protein is CASSQPPTSGGAFADTQYF. CDR3 nucleotides: TGCGCCAGCAGCCAACCCCCGACTAGCGGGGGGGCATTTGCGGATACGCAGTATTTT.

V and J are TRBV10-3 and TRBJ1-3; D possibly corresponds to TRBD1 (6 bases). Looked up from germline, CDR1 is ENHRY and CDR2 is SYGVKD. This CDR3 region has 12 residues. V lost 11 bases and J lost 2, with 10 bases in between. Here the CDR3 reads CASRGPGNTIYF. In DNA form, the CDR3 reads TGTGCCTCCAGGGGACCTGGAAACACCATATATTTT.

The chain links TRBV5-1 to TRBJ1-6; 7 bases map to TRBD1. The V gene's germline CDR1 is SGHRS and CDR2 YFSETQ. This CDR3 contains 15 residues. V shed 0 bases and J 11 bases; nucleotides not matched to a gene: 8. The CDR3 region is CASSLAGQGDTPLHF. The CDR3 DNA follows: TGCGCCAGCAGCTTGGCGGGGCAGGGGGATACACCCCTCCACTTT.

This clonotype was seen at least ten times. V is TRBV7-2 and J is TRBJ2-5, with D perhaps TRBD1 or TRBD2 (5 bases each). V was clipped by 5 bases and J by 1 base, with 8 bases between them. The CDR3 has 13 amino acids. CDR1 and CDR2 from the germline V gene are SGHTA and FQGNSA. The CDR3 loop is CASSPGTQETQYF. The DNA of the CDR3 is TGTGCCAGCAGCCCAGGGACCCAAGAGACCCAGTACTTC.

This clonotype was seen many times. The chain uses TRBV6-6 and TRBJ1-1; weak D call: TRBD1 (5 bases). The CDR3 length is 13 residues. CDR1 MNHNY and CDR2 SVGAGI come from the germline V gene (reference sequence). Trimming removed 2 bases at V and 1 base at J, with 5 bases between. The CDR3 nucleotides are TGTGCCAGCAGTTACGGGACGAACACTGAAGCTTTCTTT. This sequence encodes CASSYGTNTEAFF.

The V call is TRBV5-4, the J call TRBJ1-2; D possibly corresponds to TRBD1 (5 bases). Germline V gene sequence: CDR1 SGHNT, CDR2 YYREEE (reference sequence). This CDR3 has 14 residues. Trimming cost V 4 bases and J 6 bases, with 16 bases left between them. The CDR3 protein is CASSKDGGSHGYTF. CDR3 bases: TGTGCCAGCAGCAAGGATGGGGGGAGTCATGGCTACACCTTC.

This clonotype appeared a few times. The V and J genes are TRBV24-1 and TRBJ2-3, with no clear D. The CDR3 is 13 residues long. Trimming shortened V by 0 bases and J by 6 bases, and 6 bases separated the two germline ends. CDR1 KGHDR and CDR2 SFDVKD come from the germline V gene. CDR3 sequence reads: CATSDLIWDTQYF. For the CDR3, the DNA is TGTGCCACCAGTGATTTGATTTGGGATACGCAGTATTTT.

The rearrangement links TRBV5-1 to TRBJ1-4; the D gene is possibly TRBD1 (6 bases). V was shortened by 2 bases and J by 3 bases, with 8 bases between the two germline ends. The CDR3 has 14 residues. Germline CDR1 reads SGHRS; CDR2 reads YFSETQ. The CDR3 nucleotides read TGCGCCAGCAGCTTCGGGACATCTAATGAAAAACTGTTTTTT. Its protein is CASSFGTSNEKLFF.

The chain employs TRBV4-1 and TRBJ1-4; 7 bases line up with TRBD1. The germline V gene has CDR1 MGHRA and CDR2 YSYEKL. With 6 bases clipped from V and 4 bases from J, the junction kept 17 bases outside the gene matches. This CDR3 contains 18 residues. In nucleotides, the CDR3 is TGCGCCAGCAGTCCGAAAGGCCGACCGGGACAGCTTAATGAAAAACTGTTTTTT. The encoded protein is CASSPKGRPGQLNEKLFF.

This clonotype was counted many times. This rearrangement joins TRBV18 to TRBJ2-5; the D gene is possibly TRBD2 (5 bases). The length of the CDR3 is 13 residues. Per germline, CDR1 KGHSH and CDR2 LQKENI. Trimming removed 3 bases from V and 5 bases from J, with 10 bases in between. The CDR3 region is CASSPDRRETQYF. The DNA of the CDR3 is TGTGCCAGCTCACCCGACCGGAGGGAGACCCAGTACTTC.

Turning to this clonotype: No conserved phenylalanine or tryptophan is present at the end of the CDR3, so a read error is the likely explanation. The rearrangement uses TRBV4-3 and TRBJ2-1; either TRBD1 or TRBD2 may fit D (5 bases each). The germline V gene has CDR1 LGHNA and CDR2 YSLEER. This CDR3 has 13 amino acids. Trimming removed 8 bases at V and 6 bases at J, with 14 bases between. CDR3 region: CASGIKGSNEQFC. The CDR3 region has the DNA TGCGCCAGCGGGATCAAGGGGAGCAATGAGCAGTTCTGC.

The chain joins TRBV20-1 to TRBJ2-3; D tentatively reads TRBD1 or TRBD2 (6 bases each). The CDR3 is 15 residues long. The germline V gene has CDR1 DFQATT and CDR2 SNEGSKA (reference sequence). The germline V and J ends were trimmed by 3 bases and 0 bases, with 13 bases remaining between them. Here the CDR3 reads CSASKGGPSTDTQYF. Here the CDR3 DNA reads TGCAGTGCTAGTAAAGGGGGGCCAAGCACAGATACGCAGTATTTT.